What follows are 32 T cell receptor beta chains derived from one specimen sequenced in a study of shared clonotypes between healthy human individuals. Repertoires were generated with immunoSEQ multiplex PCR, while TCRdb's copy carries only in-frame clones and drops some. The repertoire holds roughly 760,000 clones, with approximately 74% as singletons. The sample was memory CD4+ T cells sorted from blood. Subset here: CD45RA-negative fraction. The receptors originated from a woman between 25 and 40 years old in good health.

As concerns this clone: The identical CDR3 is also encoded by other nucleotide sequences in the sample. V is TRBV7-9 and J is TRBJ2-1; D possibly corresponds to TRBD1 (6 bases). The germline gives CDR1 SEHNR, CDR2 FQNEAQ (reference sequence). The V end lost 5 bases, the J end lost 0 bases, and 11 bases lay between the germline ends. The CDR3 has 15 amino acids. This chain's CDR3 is CASSLRGSSYNEQFF. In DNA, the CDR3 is TGTGCCAGCAGCCTAAGGGGGAGCTCCTACAATGAGCAGTTCTTC.

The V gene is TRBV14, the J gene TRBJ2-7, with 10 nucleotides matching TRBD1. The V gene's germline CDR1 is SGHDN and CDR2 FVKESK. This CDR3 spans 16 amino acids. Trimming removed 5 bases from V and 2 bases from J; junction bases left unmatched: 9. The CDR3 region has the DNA TGTGCCAGCAGCGCCAGACCGGGACAGGGGACCTACGAGCAGTACTTC. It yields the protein CASSARPGQGTYEQYF.

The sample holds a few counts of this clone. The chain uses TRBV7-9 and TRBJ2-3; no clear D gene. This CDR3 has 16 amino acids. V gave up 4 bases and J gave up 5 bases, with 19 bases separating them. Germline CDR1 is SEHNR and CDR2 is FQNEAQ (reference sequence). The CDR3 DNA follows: TGTGCCAGCAGCTCCCGTAAAGCAGCCCATCTAGATACGCAGTATTTT. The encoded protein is CASSSRKAAHLDTQYF.

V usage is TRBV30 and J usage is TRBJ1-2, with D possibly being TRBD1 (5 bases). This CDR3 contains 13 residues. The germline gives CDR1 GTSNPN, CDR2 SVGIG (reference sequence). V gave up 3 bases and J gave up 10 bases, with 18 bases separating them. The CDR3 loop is CAWREEAWGDYTF. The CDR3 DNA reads TGTGCCTGGAGGGAGGAGGCTTGGGGGGACTACACCTTC.

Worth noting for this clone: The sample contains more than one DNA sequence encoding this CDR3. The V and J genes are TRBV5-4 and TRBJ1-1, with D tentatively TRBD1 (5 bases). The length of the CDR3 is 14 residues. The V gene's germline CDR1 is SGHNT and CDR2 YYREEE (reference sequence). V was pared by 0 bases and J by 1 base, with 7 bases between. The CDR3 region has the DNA TGTGCCAGCAGCTTGGCGGGGGGGAACACTGAAGCTTTCTTT. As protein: CASSLAGGNTEAFF.

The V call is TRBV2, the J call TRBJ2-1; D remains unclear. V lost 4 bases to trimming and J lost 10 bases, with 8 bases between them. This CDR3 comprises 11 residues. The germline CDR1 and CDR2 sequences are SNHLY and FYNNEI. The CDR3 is CASSALTEQFF. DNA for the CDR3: TGTGCCAGCAGTGCTTTGACGGAGCAGTTCTTC.

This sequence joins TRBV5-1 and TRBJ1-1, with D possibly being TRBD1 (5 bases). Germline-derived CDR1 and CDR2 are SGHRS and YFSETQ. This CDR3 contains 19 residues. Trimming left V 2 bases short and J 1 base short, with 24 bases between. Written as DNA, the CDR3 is TGCGCCAGCAGCTTCTCATATGCCCAAACCAGGGAGAAGAACACTGAAGCTTTCTTT. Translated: CASSFSYAQTREKNTEAFF. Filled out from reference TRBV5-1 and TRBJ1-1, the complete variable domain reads KAGVTQTPRYLIKTRGQQVTLSCSPISGHRSVSWYQQTPGQGLQFLFEYFSETQRNKGNFPGRFSGRQFSNSRSEMNVSTLELGDSALYLCASSFSYAQTREKNTEAFFGQGTRLTVV.

In DNA, the CDR3 is TGTGCCAGCAGCGTAGCTACTTCTTACAATGAGCAGTTCTTC. Its protein is CASSVATSYNEQFF. The chain links TRBV9 to TRBJ2-1; D unresolved. Germline lookup yields CDR1 SGDLS and CDR2 YYNGEE. This CDR3 has 14 residues. V was trimmed by 0 bases and J by 4 bases, leaving 8 bases between them.

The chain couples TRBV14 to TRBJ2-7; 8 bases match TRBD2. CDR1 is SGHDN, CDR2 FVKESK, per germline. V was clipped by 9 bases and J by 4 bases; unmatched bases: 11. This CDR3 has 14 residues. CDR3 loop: CARSHGLAWYEQYF. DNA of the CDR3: TGTGCCAGGTCACATGGACTAGCTTGGTACGAGCAGTACTTC.

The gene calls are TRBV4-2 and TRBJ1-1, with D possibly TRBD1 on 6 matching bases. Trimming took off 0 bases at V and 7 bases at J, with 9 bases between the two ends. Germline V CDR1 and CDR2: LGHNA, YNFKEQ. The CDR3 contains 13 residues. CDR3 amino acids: CASSQEQGYEAFF. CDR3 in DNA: TGTGCCAGCAGCCAAGAACAGGGTTATGAAGCTTTCTTT.

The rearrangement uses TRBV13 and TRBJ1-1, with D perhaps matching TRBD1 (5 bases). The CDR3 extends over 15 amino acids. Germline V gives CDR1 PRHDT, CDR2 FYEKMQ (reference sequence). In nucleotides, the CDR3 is TGTCGAGTCGGTGGGAAGGGGACCATGAACACTGAAGCTTTCTTT. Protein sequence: CRVGGKGTMNTEAFF.

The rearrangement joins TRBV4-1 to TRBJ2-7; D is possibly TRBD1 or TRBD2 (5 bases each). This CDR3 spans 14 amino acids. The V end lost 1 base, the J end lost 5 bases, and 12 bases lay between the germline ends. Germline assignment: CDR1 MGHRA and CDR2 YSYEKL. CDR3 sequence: CASSQVPGGNEQYF. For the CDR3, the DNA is TGCGCCAGCAGCCAAGTTCCTGGGGGAAACGAGCAGTACTTC.

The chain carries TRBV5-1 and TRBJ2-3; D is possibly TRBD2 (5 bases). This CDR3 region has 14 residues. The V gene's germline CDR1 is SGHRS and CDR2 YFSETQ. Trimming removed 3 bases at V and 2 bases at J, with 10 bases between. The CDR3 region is CASSSGNPTDTQYF. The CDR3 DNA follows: TGCGCCAGCAGCTCCGGGAACCCCACAGATACGCAGTATTTT.

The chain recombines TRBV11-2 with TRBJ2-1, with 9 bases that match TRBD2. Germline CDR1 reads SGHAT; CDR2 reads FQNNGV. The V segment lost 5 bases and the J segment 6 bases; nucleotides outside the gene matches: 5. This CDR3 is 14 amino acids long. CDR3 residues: CASSRVAGANEQFF. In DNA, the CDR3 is TGTGCCAGCAGCCGGGTAGCGGGAGCCAATGAGCAGTTCTTC.

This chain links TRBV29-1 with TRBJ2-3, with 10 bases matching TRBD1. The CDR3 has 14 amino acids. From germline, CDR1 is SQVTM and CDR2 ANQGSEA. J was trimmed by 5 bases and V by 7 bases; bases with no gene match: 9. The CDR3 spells CSASWTGGVDTQYF. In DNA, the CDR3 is TGCAGCGCCTCGTGGACAGGGGGGGTAGATACGCAGTATTTT.

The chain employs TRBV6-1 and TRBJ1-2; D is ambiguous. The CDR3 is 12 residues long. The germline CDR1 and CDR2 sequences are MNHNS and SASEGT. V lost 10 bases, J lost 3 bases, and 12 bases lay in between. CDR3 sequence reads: CATVGSYYGYTF. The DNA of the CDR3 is TGTGCCACGGTCGGCAGCTACTATGGCTACACCTTC.

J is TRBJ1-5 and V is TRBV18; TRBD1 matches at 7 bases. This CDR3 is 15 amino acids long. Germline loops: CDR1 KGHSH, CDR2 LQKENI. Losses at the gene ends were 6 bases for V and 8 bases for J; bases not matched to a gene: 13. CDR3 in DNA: TGTGCCAGCTCGTCGCAGGGGGGGGAAATCGAGCCCCAGCATTTT. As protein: CASSSQGGEIEPQHF.

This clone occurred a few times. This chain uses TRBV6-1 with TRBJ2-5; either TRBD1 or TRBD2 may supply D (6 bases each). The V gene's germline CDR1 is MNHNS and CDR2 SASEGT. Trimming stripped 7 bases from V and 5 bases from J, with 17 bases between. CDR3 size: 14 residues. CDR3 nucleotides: TGTGCCAGCACTACCCCCGGGGGCCTCGAGACCCAGTACTTC. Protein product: CASTTPGGLETQYF.

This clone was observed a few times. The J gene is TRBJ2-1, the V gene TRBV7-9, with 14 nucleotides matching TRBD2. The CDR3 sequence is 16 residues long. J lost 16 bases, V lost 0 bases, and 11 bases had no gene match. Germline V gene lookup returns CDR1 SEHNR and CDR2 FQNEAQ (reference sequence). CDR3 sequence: CASSLAETSGRAGHFF. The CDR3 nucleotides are TGTGCCAGCAGCTTAGCAGAGACTAGCGGGAGGGCCGGTCACTTCTTC. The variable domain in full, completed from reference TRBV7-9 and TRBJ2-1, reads DTGVSQNPRHKITKRGQNVTFRCDPISEHNRLYWYRQTLGQGPEFLTYFQNEAQLEKSRLLSDRFSAERPKGSFSTLEIQRTEQGDSAMYLCASSLAETSGRAGHFFGPGTRLTVL.

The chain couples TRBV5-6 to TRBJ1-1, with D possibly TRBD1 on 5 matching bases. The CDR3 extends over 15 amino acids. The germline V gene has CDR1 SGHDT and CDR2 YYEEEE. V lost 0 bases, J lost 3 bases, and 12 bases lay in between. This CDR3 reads CASSLVGGAHTEAFF. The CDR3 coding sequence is TGTGCCAGCAGCTTGGTGGGGGGTGCGCACACTGAAGCTTTCTTT.

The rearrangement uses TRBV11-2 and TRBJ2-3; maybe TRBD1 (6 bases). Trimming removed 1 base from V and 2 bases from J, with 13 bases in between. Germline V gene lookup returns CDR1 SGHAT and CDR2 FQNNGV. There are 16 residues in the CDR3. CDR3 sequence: CASSLGAGEHTDTQYF. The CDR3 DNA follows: TGTGCCAGCAGCTTAGGTGCAGGGGAACACACAGATACGCAGTATTTT.

In DNA, the CDR3 is TGTGCCAGCAGTTACACTTCTAAACAAGAGACCCAGTACTTC. Residues: CASSYTSKQETQYF. The rearrangement uses TRBV6-5 and TRBJ2-5, with no clear D. Germline V gives CDR1 MNHEY, CDR2 SVGAGI. V lost 2 bases, J lost 2 bases, and 9 bases lay in between. The CDR3 has 14 residues.

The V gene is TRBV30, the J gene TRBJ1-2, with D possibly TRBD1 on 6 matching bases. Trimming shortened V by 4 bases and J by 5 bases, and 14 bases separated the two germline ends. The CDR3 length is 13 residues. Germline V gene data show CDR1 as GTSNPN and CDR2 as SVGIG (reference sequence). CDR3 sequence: CAWNLQGNYGYTF. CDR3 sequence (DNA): TGTGCCTGGAACCTACAGGGAAATTATGGCTACACCTTC.

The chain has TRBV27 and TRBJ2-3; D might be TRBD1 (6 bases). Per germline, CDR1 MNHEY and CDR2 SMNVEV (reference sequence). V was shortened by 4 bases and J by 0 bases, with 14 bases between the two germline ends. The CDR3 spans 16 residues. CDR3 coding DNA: TGTGCCAGCAGTTCCCCCAGGGGCCTTAGCACAGATACGCAGTATTTT. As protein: CASSSPRGLSTDTQYF.

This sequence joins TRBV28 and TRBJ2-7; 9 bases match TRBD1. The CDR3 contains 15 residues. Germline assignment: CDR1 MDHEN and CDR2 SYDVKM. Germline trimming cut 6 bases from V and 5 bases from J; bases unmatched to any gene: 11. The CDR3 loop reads CASRVYGTGFDEQYF. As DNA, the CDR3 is TGTGCCAGCAGGGTCTACGGGACAGGGTTCGACGAGCAGTACTTC.

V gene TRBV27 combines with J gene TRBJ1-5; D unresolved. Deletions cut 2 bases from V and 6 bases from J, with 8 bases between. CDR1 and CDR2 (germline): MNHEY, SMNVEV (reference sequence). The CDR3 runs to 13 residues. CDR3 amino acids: CASSLKGGQPQHF. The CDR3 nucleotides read TGTGCCAGCAGTTTAAAGGGCGGTCAGCCCCAGCATTTT.

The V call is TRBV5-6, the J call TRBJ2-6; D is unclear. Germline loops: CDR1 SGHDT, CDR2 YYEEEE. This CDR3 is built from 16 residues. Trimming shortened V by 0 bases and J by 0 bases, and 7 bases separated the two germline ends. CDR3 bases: TGTGCCAGCAGCTTGGTTGTTCCCTCTGGGGCCAACGTCCTGACTTTC. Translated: CASSLVVPSGANVLTF.

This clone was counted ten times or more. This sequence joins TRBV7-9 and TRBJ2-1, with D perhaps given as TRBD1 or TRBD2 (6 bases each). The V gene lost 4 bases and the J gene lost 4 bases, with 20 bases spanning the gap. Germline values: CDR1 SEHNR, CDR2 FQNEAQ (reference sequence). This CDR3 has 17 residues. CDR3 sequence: CASSYGGTTPRYNEQFF. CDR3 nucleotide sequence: TGTGCCAGCAGCTATGGGGGGACAACCCCCCGTTACAATGAGCAGTTCTTC.

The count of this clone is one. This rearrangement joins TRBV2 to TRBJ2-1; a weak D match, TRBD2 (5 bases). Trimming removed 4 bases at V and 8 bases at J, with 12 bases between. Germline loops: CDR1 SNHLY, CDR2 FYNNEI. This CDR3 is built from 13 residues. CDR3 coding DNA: TGTGCCAGCAGTGGTCCCGGAGGCTATGAGCAGTTCTTC. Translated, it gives CASSGPGGYEQFF.

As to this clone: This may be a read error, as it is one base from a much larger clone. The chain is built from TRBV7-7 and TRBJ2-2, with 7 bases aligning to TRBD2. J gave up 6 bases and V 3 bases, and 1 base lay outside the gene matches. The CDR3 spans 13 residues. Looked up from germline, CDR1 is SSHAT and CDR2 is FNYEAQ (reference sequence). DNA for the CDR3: TGTGCCAGCAGCTTCCGGGGGGCCGGGGAGCTGTTTTTT. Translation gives CASSFRGAGELFF.

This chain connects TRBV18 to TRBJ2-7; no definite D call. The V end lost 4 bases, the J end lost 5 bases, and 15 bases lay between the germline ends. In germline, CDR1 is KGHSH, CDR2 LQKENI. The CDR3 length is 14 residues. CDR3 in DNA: TGTGCCAGCTCACAGGTCTCAGACCAGCACGAGCAGTACTTC. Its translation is CASSQVSDQHEQYF.

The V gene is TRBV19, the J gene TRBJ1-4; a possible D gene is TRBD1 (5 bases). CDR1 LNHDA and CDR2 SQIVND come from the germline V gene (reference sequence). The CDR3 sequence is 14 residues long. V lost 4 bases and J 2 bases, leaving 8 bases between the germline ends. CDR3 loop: CASSSGATNEKLFF. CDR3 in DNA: TGTGCCAGTAGTAGCGGGGCGACTAATGAAAAACTGTTTTTT.